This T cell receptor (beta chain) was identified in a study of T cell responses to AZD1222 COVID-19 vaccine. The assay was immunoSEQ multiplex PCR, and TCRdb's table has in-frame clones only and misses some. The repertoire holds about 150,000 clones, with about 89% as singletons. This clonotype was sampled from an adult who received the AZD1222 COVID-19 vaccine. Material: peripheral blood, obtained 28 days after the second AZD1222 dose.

The CDR3 region has the DNA TGTGCCAGCAGCTCCGGACTAGCGGGCCCCACAGATACGCAGTATTTT. Translating it yields CASSSGLAGPTDTQYF. This chain links TRBV13 with TRBJ2-3; TRBD2 agrees at 11 bases. CDR3 length: 16 residues. V was clipped by 4 bases and J by 2 bases; unmatched bases: 5. Germline CDR1 PRHDT, CDR2 FYEKMQ (reference sequence).